The subject of this entry is one T cell receptor beta chain. Antigen specificity is unknown. This record belongs to a study of graft-versus-host responses after intestinal transplantation. For the study at large: Grafts were multivisceral, liver-intestinal, or isolated intestinal. Every recipient had anti-thymocyte globulin induction and about three years of tacrolimus plus steroids.

The protocol was immunoSEQ multiplex PCR, while the TCRdb copy is restricted to in-frame clones and leaves out a portion. The repertoire consists of about 40,000 clones, with roughly 89% occurring once and the leading ten covering 7% to 7.5%. The germline V gene has CDR1 MNHNS and CDR2 SASEGT. CDR3 length: 13 residues. With 7 bases removed from V and 7 bases from J, the gap between germline ends came to 13 bases. The study's findings and limits: Among recipient marrow samples, GvH clones were found; some appeared first in ileum or blood.

The chain employs TRBV6-1 and TRBJ2-2; the D is unclear. The sequences come from PBMCs, collected roughly 270 days after transplant. The sequence derives from a human patient who received an intestinal transplant, so some T cells may come from the graft donor. As DNA, the CDR3 is TGTGCCAGCATATCCATCCAATTCGGGGAGCTGTTTTTT. As protein: CASISIQFGELFF.